The 2 T cell receptor beta chains reported below all come from one sample, sequenced in a study of T cells after posttransplantation cyclophosphamide. Profiled with immunoSEQ multiplex PCR; TCRdb holds only in-frame clones, not every one. The sample has tens of thousands of clones; about 91% are singletons. Input material: PBMCs. The receptors stem from a woman aged 45-65 years in good health and a related stem cell transplant donor.

This chain links TRBV5-1 with TRBJ1-1; unclear D gene. Trimming took off 4 bases at V and 1 base at J, with 11 bases between the two ends. CDR1 SGHRS and CDR2 YFSETQ come from the germline V gene. There are 14 residues in the CDR3. In DNA, the CDR3 is TGCGCCAGCAGCCCGCGAGGGCGGAACACTGAAGCTTTCTTT. It is translated as CASSPRGRNTEAFF.

The V gene is TRBV5-4, the J gene TRBJ2-6; D is unresolved. V was trimmed by 4 bases and J by 0 bases, leaving 5 bases between them. CDR3 length equals 14 residues. Per the germline V gene, CDR1 is SGHNT and CDR2 is YYREEE (reference sequence). CDR3 protein: CASSEVSGANVLTF. CDR3 coding DNA: TGTGCCAGCAGCGAGGTCTCTGGGGCCAACGTCCTGACTTTC.